There are a few counts of the clone carrying this T cell receptor (beta chain). The antigen is not known. Use of 60 Vbeta and 13 Jbeta primers characterized the PCR. Measured with immunoSEQ multiplex PCR; TCRdb has only the in-frame clones, and not every one. This sample has more than 95,000 clones, with around 10% found just once. This sample was included in a study of cytomegalovirus exposure and HLA in healthy donors. In the study overall: One earlier analysis, a look at around 180 million T cells, found 117 million unique TCR beta sequences.

Findings of the study overall: Productive status was seen about 87% or about 30% of the time for most TCR beta V segments in an earlier analysis.

Germline V gene sequence: CDR1 KGHSY, CDR2 FQNENV. This CDR3 has 17 residues. V gave up 0 bases and J gave up 0 bases; unmatched junction bases: 4. This receptor was taken from a man aged 40-49 years in good health and CMV-seropositive. The V call is TRBV16, the J call TRBJ2-7; TRBD1 aligns across 11 bases. Sequences were obtained from PBMCs. In DNA, the CDR3 is TGTGCCAGCAGCCAATCGAGGGACAGGGGGTACTCCTACGAGCAGTACTTC. This translates into CASSQSRDRGYSYEQYF.